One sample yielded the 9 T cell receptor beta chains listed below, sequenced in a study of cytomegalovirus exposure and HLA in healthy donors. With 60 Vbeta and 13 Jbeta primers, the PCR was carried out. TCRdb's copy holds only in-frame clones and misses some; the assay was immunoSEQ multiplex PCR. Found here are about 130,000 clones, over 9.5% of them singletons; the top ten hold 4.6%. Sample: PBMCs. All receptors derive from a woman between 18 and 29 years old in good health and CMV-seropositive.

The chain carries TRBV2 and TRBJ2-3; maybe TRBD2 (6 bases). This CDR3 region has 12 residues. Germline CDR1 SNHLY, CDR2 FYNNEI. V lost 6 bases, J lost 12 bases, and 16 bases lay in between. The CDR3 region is CASSGTGWRQYF. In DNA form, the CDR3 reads TGTGCCAGCAGCGGGACTGGTTGGCGACAGTATTTT.

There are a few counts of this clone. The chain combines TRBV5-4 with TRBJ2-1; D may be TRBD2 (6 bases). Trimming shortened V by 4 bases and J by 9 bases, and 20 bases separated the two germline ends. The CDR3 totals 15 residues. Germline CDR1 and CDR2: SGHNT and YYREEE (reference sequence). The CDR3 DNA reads TGTGCCAGCAGCCTCCCCGGGACGGGGAGGAGTGAGCAGTTCTTC. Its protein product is CASSLPGTGRSEQFF.

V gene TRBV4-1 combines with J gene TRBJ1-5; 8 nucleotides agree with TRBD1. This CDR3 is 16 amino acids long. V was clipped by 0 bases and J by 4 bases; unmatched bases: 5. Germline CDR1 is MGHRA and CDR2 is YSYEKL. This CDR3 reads CASSQEGTGRNQPQHF. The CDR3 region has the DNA TGCGCCAGCAGCCAAGAGGGGACAGGTAGGAATCAGCCCCAGCATTTT.

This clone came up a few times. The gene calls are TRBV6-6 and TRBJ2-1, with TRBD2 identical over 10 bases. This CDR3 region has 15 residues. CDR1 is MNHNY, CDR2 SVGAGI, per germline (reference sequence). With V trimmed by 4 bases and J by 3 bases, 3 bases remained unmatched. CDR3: CASSSGLASYNEQFF. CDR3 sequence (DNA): TGTGCCAGCAGTTCGGGACTAGCGAGCTACAATGAGCAGTTCTTC.

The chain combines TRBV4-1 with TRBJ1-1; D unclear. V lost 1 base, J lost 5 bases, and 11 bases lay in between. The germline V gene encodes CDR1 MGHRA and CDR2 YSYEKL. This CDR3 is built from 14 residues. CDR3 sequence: CASSQAHSGTEAFF. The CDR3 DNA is TGCGCCAGCAGCCAAGCCCACTCGGGGACTGAAGCTTTCTTT.

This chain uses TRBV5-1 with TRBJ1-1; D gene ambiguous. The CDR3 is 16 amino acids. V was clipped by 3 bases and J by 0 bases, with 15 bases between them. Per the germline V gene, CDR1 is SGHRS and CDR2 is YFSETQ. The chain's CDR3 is CASSSNVPFVNTEAFF. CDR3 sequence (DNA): TGCGCCAGCAGCTCTAACGTTCCGTTTGTGAACACTGAAGCTTTCTTT.

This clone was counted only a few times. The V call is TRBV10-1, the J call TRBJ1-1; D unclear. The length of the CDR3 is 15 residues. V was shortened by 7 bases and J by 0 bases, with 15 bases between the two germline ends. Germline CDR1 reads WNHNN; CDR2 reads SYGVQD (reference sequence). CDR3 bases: TGCGCCAGCACCCCCAATCCCAATTTGAACACTGAAGCTTTCTTT. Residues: CASTPNPNLNTEAFF.

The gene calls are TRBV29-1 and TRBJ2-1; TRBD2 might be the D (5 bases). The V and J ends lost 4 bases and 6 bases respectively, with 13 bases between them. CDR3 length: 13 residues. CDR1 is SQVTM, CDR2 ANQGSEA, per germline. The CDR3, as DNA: TGCAGCGTTGTGGAGGAGACCCCCAATGAGCAGTTCTTC. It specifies CSVVEETPNEQFF.

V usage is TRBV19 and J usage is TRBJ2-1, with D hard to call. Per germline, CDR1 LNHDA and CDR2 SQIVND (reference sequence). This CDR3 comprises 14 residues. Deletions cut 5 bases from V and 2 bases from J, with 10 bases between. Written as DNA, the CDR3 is TGTGCCAGTAGTCTGCCAGTGACCTACAATGAGCAGTTCTTC. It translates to CASSLPVTYNEQFF.